This T cell receptor (beta chain) was identified during a study of beta chain features in type 1 diabetes. Study-level results: A cDNA-based sequencing approach could over-represent cells with high TCR expression. The VDJ junctions of type 1 diabetes patients carried fewer insertions and more deletions.

What was sequenced were expressed TCRB transcripts, since all of the isolated RNA had been reverse transcribed. Sequencing used immunoSEQ multiplex PCR; TCRdb keeps in-frame clones, though not all of them. This table holds about half a million clones, approximately 10% found once. This clone has more than one count but fewer than ten. Its antigen is currently unknown. There was one heparinised blood draw per donor, averaging roughly 100 mL. A CD45RO/CCR7/CD25/CD127/CD95/CD27 panel sorted naive, central memory, regulatory and stem cell-like memory CD4+ cells. The CDR3 runs to 11 residues. Germline values: CDR1 MNHEY, CDR2 SVGAGI. Trimming shortened V by 6 bases and J by 4 bases, and 5 bases separated the two germline ends.

The receptor was isolated from a woman aged 18 to 35 in good health. This rearrangement joins TRBV6-5 to TRBJ2-3; D is unresolved. Sample: naive CD4+ T cells from blood. CDR3 nucleotides: TGTGCCAGCAGGCACGCAGATACGCAGTATTTT. This sequence encodes CASRHADTQYF.